Listed here are 11 T cell receptor beta chains from one sample, sequenced in a study of cytomegalovirus exposure and HLA in healthy donors. PCR involved 60 Vbeta and 13 Jbeta primers. Repertoires were generated with immunoSEQ multiplex PCR, while TCRdb's copy carries only in-frame clones and drops some. Among over 80,000 clones listed, about 74% were seen once. Sequencing input: PBMCs. The receptors stem from a man aged 60 to 69 in good health and CMV-seropositive.

The sample holds one count of this clone. The chain is built from TRBV7-2 and TRBJ1-2; a weak D match, TRBD1 (5 bases). In germline, CDR1 is SGHTA, CDR2 FQGNSA. Trimming took off 4 bases at V and 3 bases at J, with 18 bases between the two ends. The CDR3 is 16 residues long. The CDR3 region has the DNA TGTGCCAGCAGCTCCTTGCTAGTGAAACAGGACTATGGCTACACCTTC. Translated: CASSSLLVKQDYGYTF.

V is TRBV27 and J is TRBJ2-7; perhaps TRBD1 as D (5 bases). CDR3 length: 14 residues. Germline V gives CDR1 MNHEY, CDR2 SMNVEV (reference sequence). V was trimmed by 5 bases and J by 0 bases, leaving 11 bases between them. The CDR3 sequence is CASSTHRSSYEQYF. The CDR3 bases are TGTGCCAGCAGTACCCACAGGAGCTCCTACGAGCAGTACTTC.

This chain joins TRBV7-2 and TRBJ2-5, with 9 nucleotides matching TRBD1. Gene TRBJ2-7 matches the end of the DNA better, so the J call may be wrong. Germline CDR1 and CDR2: SGHTA and FQGNSA. This CDR3 region has 14 residues. CDR3 loop: CASSFTGGGYEQYF. The CDR3 region has the DNA TGTGCCAGCAGCTTCACAGGGGGCGGCTACGAGCAGTACTTC.

The V gene is TRBV25-1, the J gene TRBJ1-2; D gene uncertain. Trimming left V 6 bases short and J 3 bases short, with 20 bases between. Germline CDR1 and CDR2: MGHDK and SYGVNS. There are 16 residues in the CDR3. In DNA, the CDR3 is TGTGCCAGCAGGGGAGGAGGGAGACTTAGGGACTATGGCTACACCTTC. Protein sequence: CASRGGGRLRDYGYTF.

This clone was seen more than once but under ten times. CDR3 DNA sequence: TGTGCCTGGAGTCTGGGGGGGGTGTCCTACGAGCAGTACTTC. Its protein is CAWSLGGVSYEQYF. J is TRBJ2-7 and V is TRBV30; TRBD2 agrees at 7 bases. The V gene's germline CDR1 is GTSNPN and CDR2 SVGIG (reference sequence). This CDR3 comprises 14 residues. V dropped 2 bases and J dropped 1; count of bases not matched to a gene: 5.

Only a few counts were recorded for this clone. V gene TRBV10-3 combines with J gene TRBJ2-1; D unclear. This CDR3 region has 12 residues. The V gene's germline CDR1 is ENHRY and CDR2 SYGVKD. V was shortened by 2 bases and J by 5 bases, with 4 bases between the two germline ends. CDR3 protein: CAISETDNEQFF. The CDR3 bases are TGTGCCATCAGTGAGACTGACAATGAGCAGTTCTTC.

The rearrangement links TRBV4-1 to TRBJ1-4; D call uncertain. V was pared by 4 bases and J by 5 bases, with 11 bases between. This CDR3 has 14 amino acids. CDR1 and CDR2 from the germline V gene are MGHRA and YSYEKL. The CDR3 is CASSPPGLNEKLFF. Written as DNA, the CDR3 is TGCGCCAGCAGCCCGCCTGGCCTGAATGAAAAACTGTTTTTT.

The J gene is TRBJ2-7, the V gene TRBV6-4; 8 positions match TRBD1. CDR1 is MRHNA and CDR2 is SNTAGT in the germline V gene. Trimming removed 6 bases from V and 3 bases from J; junction bases left unmatched: 4. CDR3 length equals 13 residues. The CDR3 bases are TGTGCCAGCAGCCGCGACAGGGGCTACGAGCAGTACTTC. This sequence encodes CASSRDRGYEQYF.

This rearrangement joins TRBV18 to TRBJ1-2; D gene ambiguous. The germline V gene has CDR1 KGHSH and CDR2 LQKENI. The V end lost 2 bases, the J end lost 5 bases, and 12 bases lay between the germline ends. The CDR3 runs 14 residues. CDR3 bases: TGTGCCAGCTCACCAGGTCCCGTTACATATGGCTACACCTTC. Its translation: CASSPGPVTYGYTF. The variable domain in full, completed from reference TRBV18 and TRBJ1-2, reads NAGVMQNPRHLVRRRGQEARLRCSPMKGHSHVYWYRQLPEEGLKFMVYLQKENIIDESGMPKERFSAEFPKEGPSILRIQQVVRGDSAAYFCASSPGPVTYGYTFGSGTRLTVV.

This clone was recorded once. The chain joins TRBV7-9 to TRBJ1-1, with a tentative D call TRBD1 (5 bases). Germline V gene data show CDR1 as SEHNR and CDR2 as FQNEAQ (reference sequence). Trimming removed 1 base at V and 11 bases at J, with 14 bases between. CDR3 size: 13 residues. DNA of the CDR3: TGTGCCAGCAGCTTAGGTGGTCAGGGAAAGGCTTTCTTT. Encoded protein: CASSLGGQGKAFF.

Only a few counts were recorded for this clone. This chain connects TRBV7-9 to TRBJ1-5, with D perhaps matching TRBD1 (5 bases). V dropped 3 bases and J dropped 3 bases, with 12 bases sitting between them. Germline CDR1 reads SEHNR; CDR2 reads FQNEAQ (reference sequence). The CDR3 has 15 amino acids. As DNA, the CDR3 is TGTGCCAGCAGCTTCGGGGGGAAACACAATCAGCCCCAGCATTTT. As protein: CASSFGGKHNQPQHF.